This paragraph reports one T cell receptor beta chain. Its antigen is undetermined. The data stem from a study of shared clonotypes between healthy human individuals. Study-wide context: The people who gave samples were a couple of women and a few men aged 18 to 49. Study-wide findings and caveats: The represented genetic and exposure-history diversity was limited by the small number of donors.

Per the study methods: Junction-only immunoSEQ data arrived without quality scores, meaning filtering differed. This table comes from immunoSEQ multiplex PCR, and its TCRdb copy is limited to in-frame clones, with some not included. The V and J calls and clone size were taken over from that table, and D and trimming were inferred from the DNA. The table lists approximately 470,000 clones, 70% to 85% of them singletons. This CDR3 has 14 amino acids. Germline V lookup: CDR1 MNHEY, CDR2 SMNVEV (reference sequence). Trimming cost V 0 bases and J 6 bases, with 10 bases left between them. The TCR was taken from a woman in her thirties or forties in good health. Some clones in this sample may be carry-over from other donors' samples. Sequenced material: PBMCs. The gene calls are TRBV27 and TRBJ2-3; unclear D gene. CDR3 in DNA: TGTGCCAGCAGTTTATCGCCAGATCCGGATACGCAGTATTTT. Amino acids: CASSLSPDPDTQYF.